This section outlines one TCR beta chain sequence together with its context. Its recognized antigen is unknown. Per-nucleotide qualities are absent, and no much larger clonotype sits a single base away. At the DNA level, this CDR3 is encoded by other sequences in the same sample as well. The entry originates in a study of cytomegalovirus exposure and HLA in healthy donors (dated by TCRdb to about 2017). Describing the broader study: An earlier analysis of some 500 of the donors reported more than 250 Gb of sequence data and about 100 million unique TCR beta sequences from around 200 million T cells. A later analysis re-examined previously published TCR beta repertoires from just over 650 donors and added high-resolution HLA genotyping to investigate patterns of TCR occurrence. Every discovery cohort repertoire had been produced on one sequencing platform. Among the roughly 400 genotyped donors, roughly 80% belonged to the genetic ancestry cluster associated with self-reported Caucasian donors. Donor age, sex, ethnicity and CMV serostatus were compiled alongside the repertoire data. Across around 400 genotyped donors of the cohort, an average of approximately 220,000 unique TCR beta nucleotide sequences per donor were sequenced, and around 19% of those sequences were non-productive. Roughly 5 DR-DQ haplotypes were treated as single units for association and clustering because of strong linkage in the cohort. A later genetic analysis used genome-wide SNP genotypes for about 65% of the 666 donors, treating that subset as a discovery cohort. Along with the roughly 670-subject first cohort, a separate validation cohort of roughly 110 different subjects was used. High-throughput TCR immunosequencing, statistical association of individual TCRs with disease status, and machine learning were combined to predict cytomegalovirus infection status. Both class I and class II loci were covered by HLA typing, at four-digit resolution. An earlier analysis of roughly 580 of the donors used high-throughput TCR beta sequencing to judge whether each TCR beta V gene segment behaved as functional or pseudogenic. An early release covering roughly 640 HLA-typed donors comprised about 320 gigabases of sequencing data and 85 million to 100 million unique TCR sequences. The number of typed donors differed by locus: about 620-640 for A, B, C, DRB1 and DQB1; 500 to 550 for DQA1; 600 to 610 for DPA1; and around 450 for DPB1. The study was designed to test whether signatures of past pathogen exposure could be identified by cataloging public T cell receptors. The study profiled the T cell repertoires of 500 to 800 subjects by immunosequencing and related them to cytomegalovirus serostatus. Rather than using new phenotypic data, the later analysis identified candidate immune exposures from TCR beta sequences and from how often those sequences occurred across donors.

The research as a whole found: Correlated functional status among segregating V segments might be attributable to linkage disequilibrium, but an unknown experimental factor could not be ruled out. A later genetic analysis associated a missense DCLRE1C variant with V-gene and J-gene trimming of TCR beta chains, and an independent cohort replicated the association. A later genetic analysis reported fewer N-insertions in productive TCRs among donors in an Asian-associated ancestry cluster than the approximately 670-donor mean. Cytomegalovirus status was reported to be diagnosed by the classifier with high specificity and sensitivity in both the original and validation cohorts. The cohort was sequenced for TCR beta chains only, and without alpha or paired-chain data the features that could be detected were limited. Because counts were too low, some 16 rarely observed V segments, including chromosome 9 orphons, were excluded from the earlier analysis of 587 of the donors. The study gave a list of roughly 150 TCR beta chains associated with cytomegalovirus. A few of the identified cytomegalovirus-associated TCR beta chains were confirmed in vitro to be specific for cytomegalovirus antigens. Some IMGT-functional V segments, including TRBV6-2 and TRBV6-3, could not be told apart with the 87-base-pair reads, so those segments were excluded. A group of highly shared sequence variants was considered likely to be a technical artifact of the sequencing pipeline. It was suggested by the authors that the approach could potentially be generalized to other disease states and immunological phenotypes. CMV serostatus was the only immune exposure information available for the cohort. According to a later analysis, parvovirus B19, influenza, CMV and Epstein-Barr virus appeared linked to several top co-occurrence clusters. The presence/absence analyses assumed that sequencing depth was roughly uniform across donors, and that assumption may not be true. When HLA alleles, especially DR and DQ, strongly co-occurred, attributing TCR associations to individual alleles was difficult. In an earlier analysis of approximately 600 of the donors, most TCR beta V segments were observed in productive rearrangements about 90% or about 30% of the time, broadly matching IMGT annotations. A later analysis associated 16,951 TCR beta sequences with specific HLA alleles at a false discovery rate of 0.05. In a later analysis, most CMV-associated TCR beta chains were found to appear HLA-restricted, with HLA associations seemingly driven largely by CMV exposure. Because HLA typing was unavailable for some donors at each locus, only the typed subset was used in association tests. In a later analysis, HLA-associated TCR beta chains showed more clonal expansion and lower generation probabilities than non-associated chains that were equally common. A further reported finding was that TCR beta sequences accurately predicted the HLA-A and HLA-B alleles for most subjects in the first cohort. Across donors, most TCR sequences were observed very rarely, whereas some public TCRs were present in many individuals. According to a later analysis, TCR association rates differed among HLA loci, with DRB1 alleles showing the most associated TCRs and HLA-C alleles showing the fewest.

Taken from cysteine to phenylalanine, the CDR3 has 13 residues. Only the CDR3 portion is preserved as DNA: 39 bases, with reading frame beginning at the first base. CDR1 is given as MGHDK and CDR2 as SYGVNS, both from the germline V gene. To prepare the library, the immunoSEQ multiplex PCR assay was applied. For the multiplex PCR, a mixture combining 60 forward primers for TCR Vbeta segments and 13 reverse primers for TCR Jbeta segments was used. A multiplex PCR assay on genomic DNA amplified the CDR3 region of rearranged TCR beta genes. The Illumina HiSeq System was used to sequence the amplified TCR beta libraries as 87-base-pair reads. Per the authors' processing: In a later analysis, tens of millions of unique TCR beta chains were counted across the 650 to 700 repertoires, and approximately 11 million of these chains were shared by at least two donors. To remove PCR and sequencing errors, raw reads were error-corrected and collapsed into unique sequences using a nearest-neighbor algorithm that merged closely related sequences. CDR3 sequences were aligned to IMGT reference sequences to assign V, D and J gene segments. Each retained sequence needed at least a six-nucleotide match to both a V gene segment and a J gene segment. A rearrangement was called productive if the CDR3 had no stop codons and remained in frame with V and J, and every other rearrangement was called non-productive. Following IMGT convention, CDR3 was defined as the stretch from the second conserved V-encoded cysteine to the conserved J-encoded phenylalanine. The earlier analysis of fewer than 750 of the donors excluded sequences that lacked an unambiguous match to a single V gene segment. An earlier analysis of several hundred of the donors called V segments functional above 56.7% productive rearrangements and segregating when the between-donor standard deviation exceeded 5%. A statistical classification framework was developed to diagnose cytomegalovirus status using the catalog of TCR beta chain sequences. A later analysis assigned V and J genes by comparing TCR nucleotide sequences with IMGT/GENE-DB human TR gene sequences. The TCRdist pipeline was used in a later analysis to assign CDR3 sequences and most-parsimonious VDJ recombination scenarios. A later analysis defined each TCR beta chain by its CDR3 amino acid sequence plus V-gene family, and excluded reads lacking a unique V-gene family. A later analysis removed 592 highly shared, low-generation-probability nucleotide sequences to deal with suspected cross-contamination and a sequencing artifact. A later analysis calculated a clonal expansion index for each public chain from normalized within-repertoire ranks of inferred template counts. A later analysis computed generation probabilities with a VDJ recombination model fitted to out-of-frame rearrangements, and checked the results against IGoR. A later analysis scored TCR-TCR, TCR-HLA and TCR-CMV co-occurrence with hypergeometric tests, applying a repertoire-size bias correction to TCR pairs. False discovery rates were estimated in a later analysis by permuting HLA or CMV assignments 20 times. A later analysis grouped co-occurring TCRs with DBSCAN, adding TCRdist sequence similarity when clustering within HLA-allele-positive subsets. Co-occurrence clustering excluded repertoires with fewer than 30,000 or more than 120,000 public chains, plus five with anomalous nucleotide sharing. TCRdb mirrors the immuneACCESS table, restricted to in-frame sequences. Some clones are absent from its copies; in checked studies, under half trace to an unresolved V gene, and the reason for the others is unknown. The D gene and trimming were derived from the DNA, and the V and J assignments and clone size from that table. For this sample the table gives 120,000 or so clones, of which about 85% were detected only once. The ten largest account for around 4% of the sample.

The cohort consisted of 666 healthy bone marrow donors. All cohort members were sampled while nominally healthy, although unrecorded immune exposures were likely present. The donor tested CMV seropositive and was one of the 289 seropositive cohort members. Every donor gave a peripheral blood sample, and the peripheral blood mononuclear cells from that sample were used for TCR beta sequencing. Genomic DNA extraction from the blood cell samples was performed with the Qiagen DNeasy Blood Extraction Kit. The chain links TRBV25-1 with TRBJ1-5; the D gene assignment is ambiguous. Specimen: PBMCs. This receptor was obtained from a man in his late teens or twenties in good health and CMV-seropositive. The CDR3 corresponds to CASQSGVNQPQHF. The nucleotides read TGTGCTAGCCAGTCGGGAGTTAATCAGCCCCAGCATTTT.